This T cell receptor (beta chain) was identified in a study of neurological immune-mediated disorders. Regarding the study as a whole: The greatest degree of TCR clonal expansion was observed in HTLV-1-associated myelopathy, with the lowest in multiple sclerosis, below that of healthy controls.

This clonotype was seen ten or more times. What it binds is not known. Unsorted libraries were prepared from 2 million PBMCs held at -80 C. The method for making cDNA was 5'RACE, and it used 10-nucleotide random UMIs. Sequencing of 15-18 subjects in each run yielded over 180 million TCR-beta sequences. TCRdb passed the 5' RACE reads through MiXCR, listing each CDR3 protein once. This sample has 35,000 to 40,000 distinct CDR3 sequences, with roughly 2.5% found just once. Germline loops: CDR1 SGHRS, CDR2 YFSETQ. The CDR3 covers 14 residues. Trimming removed 2 bases at V and 8 bases at J, with 16 bases between.

This TCR was sampled from a man in his forties or fifties with multiple sclerosis. Sequences were obtained from PBMCs. The J gene is TRBJ1-1, the V gene TRBV5-1; weak D call: TRBD1 (5 bases). CDR3 sequence (DNA): TGCGCCAGCAGCTTAGGTGGTGGGGCCACCGAAGCTTTCTTT. Translated: CASSLGGGATEAFF.